The 14 T cell receptor beta chains given below trace back to one sample, sequenced in a study of T cells in Graves' hyperthyroidism and ophthalmopathy. Amplification targeted TCR beta CDR3 regions from RNA transcripts. HTBI primers drove first-round RT-PCR of the TCR CDR3. TCRdb called the multiplex PCR reads again in MiXCR, with one record for every CDR3 protein. This sample has about 640,000 distinct CDR3 sequences, with about 45% found just once. The sample taken for sequencing was peripheral blood or thyroid tissue (not recorded which). The source is an adult man with Graves' disease, either hyperthyroidism or ophthalmopathy (not recorded which).

This chain joins TRBV7-4 and TRBJ1-6; TRBD1 agrees at 10 bases. V lost 2 bases to trimming and J lost 6 bases; unmatched junction nucleotides: 7. From germline, CDR1 is SGHVT and CDR2 SQSDAQ. The CDR3 is made up of 17 amino acids. The CDR3 DNA sequence: TGTGCCAGCAGCTTACACCCGGGACAGGGGATTAATTCACCCCTCCACTTT. This gives the protein CASSLHPGQGINSPLHF.

In its sample, this clonotype was seen a few times. The chain recombines TRBV20-1 with TRBJ2-5, with 10 positions matching TRBD2. Germline V gene data show CDR1 as DFQATT and CDR2 as SNEGSKA (reference sequence). CDR3 length: 16 residues. The J segment lost 0 bases and the V segment lost 3 bases, leaving 7 bases of the junction unmatched. The CDR3 nucleotides read TGCAGTGCTAGGGTCCCTAGCGGGGGCCACCAAGAGACCCAGTACTTC. Its translation: CSARVPSGGHQETQYF.

The table lists this clonotype with a few counts. The gene calls are TRBV7-9 and TRBJ1-1; weak D call: TRBD1 (6 bases). Trimming left V 4 bases short and J 4 bases short, with 13 bases between. The CDR3 totals 14 residues. In germline, CDR1 is SEHNR, CDR2 FQNEAQ (reference sequence). CDR3 DNA sequence: TGTGCCAGCAGCTCAGACGCAGGGGTCACTGAAGCTTTCTTT. This translates into CASSSDAGVTEAFF.

This clonotype was seen more than once but under ten times. Relative to the germline gene, one junction end is altered; a read error may explain this. The chain uses TRBV11-2 and TRBJ1-1; D unclear. This CDR3 region has 16 residues. CDR1 and CDR2 from the germline V gene are SGHAT and FQNNGV. CDR3 region: CASSQDSAAMNTEAFF. The CDR3 region has the DNA TGCGCCAGCAGCCAAGATTCGGCGGCAATGAACACTGAAGCTTTCTTT.

The V and J genes are TRBV25-1 and TRBJ2-7; D remains ambiguous. The germline V gene has CDR1 MGHDK and CDR2 SYGVNS. The V end lost 5 bases, the J end lost 6 bases, and 20 bases lay between the germline ends. This CDR3 contains 15 residues. CDR3 nucleotide sequence: TGTGCCAGCAGTTATCCCCCCGGAACATCGCGCGAGCAGTACTTC. Translation gives CASSYPPGTSREQYF.

This clonotype has a count of ten or more. This chain uses TRBV29-1 with TRBJ1-2; D call uncertain. V was shortened by 0 bases and J by 4 bases, with 9 bases between the two germline ends. The germline CDR1 and CDR2 sequences are SQVTM and ANQGSEA. The CDR3 sequence is 13 residues long. DNA of the CDR3: TGCAGCGTTGAAGATGGTACAGTCTATGGCTACACCTTC. Its protein is CSVEDGTVYGYTF.

The rearrangement links TRBV29-1 to TRBJ2-5; D unclear. The germline gives CDR1 SQVTM, CDR2 ANQGSEA. This CDR3 contains 15 residues. V was cut by 4 bases and J by 2 bases, with 17 bases left in between. The CDR3 DNA reads as TGCAGCGTTGCTCTGGTGGCCTGGGGACAAGAGACCCAGTACTTC. This gives the protein CSVALVAWGQETQYF.

This clonotype came up many times. The rearrangement joins TRBV10-2 to TRBJ1-1; D is undetermined. Germline-derived CDR1 and CDR2 are WSHSY and SAAADI. Trimming cost V 7 bases and J 6 bases, with 12 bases left between them. There are 12 residues in the CDR3. CDR3 residues: CASTERRSEAFF. Here the CDR3 DNA reads TGCGCCAGCACGGAGAGGAGGTCTGAAGCTTTCTTT.

The chain joins TRBV6-1 to TRBJ2-5, with TRBD1 identical over 10 bases. J gave up 6 bases and V 5 bases, and 3 bases lay outside the gene matches. This CDR3 comprises 13 residues. Germline V lookup: CDR1 MNHNS, CDR2 SASEGT. CDR3 sequence: CASSWDRGQTQYF. In DNA, the CDR3 is TGTGCCAGCAGTTGGGACAGGGGACAGACCCAGTACTTC.

This clonotype has ten or more counts. The chain has TRBV2 and TRBJ1-5, with D uncertain. The CDR3 has 13 amino acids. Deletions cut 0 bases from V and 14 bases from J, with 14 bases between. From germline, CDR1 is SNHLY and CDR2 FYNNEI. The CDR3 is CASSEALGTGKHF. CDR3 coding DNA: TGTGCCAGCAGTGAAGCGCTCGGCACTGGCAAGCATTTT.

In its sample, this clonotype was seen a few times. The CDR3 bases are TGTGCCAGCAGTTCTTCCGGGACCTGGAATCAGCCCCAGCATTTT. As protein: CASSSSGTWNQPQHF. The chain joins TRBV6-5 to TRBJ1-5, with D possibly TRBD1 on 5 matching bases. CDR1 and CDR2 (germline): MNHEY, SVGAGI. This CDR3 has 15 residues. V was cut by 4 bases and J by 4 bases, with 14 bases left in between.

The chain is built from TRBV15 and TRBJ1-5, with TRBD1 matching over 8 bases. CDR1 and CDR2 (germline): LNHNV, YYDKDF (reference sequence). Trimming at V came to 3 bases and at J to 6 bases, leaving 7 bases not matched to a gene. The CDR3 covers 15 residues. The CDR3 DNA reads TGTGCCACCAGCAGCAGGACAGGGTTTGGTCAGCCCCAGCATTTT. This sequence encodes CATSSRTGFGQPQHF.

The chain is built from TRBV7-2 and TRBJ2-7; a weak D match, TRBD1 (6 bases). CDR3 size: 15 residues. V lost 6 bases to trimming and J lost 0 bases, with 15 bases between them. Germline V lookup: CDR1 SGHTA, CDR2 FQGNSA. CDR3 protein: CASSYGTLGSYEQYF. CDR3 nucleotide sequence: TGTGCCAGCAGTTACGGGACATTGGGCTCCTACGAGCAGTACTTC.

This clonotype was counted ten times or more. V and J are TRBV29-1 and TRBJ1-2; D is uncertain. This CDR3 has 12 amino acids. V lost 6 bases to trimming and J lost 0 bases, with 8 bases between them. Germline V gene sequence: CDR1 SQVTM, CDR2 ANQGSEA. The CDR3 DNA is TGCAGCGTGGTTAGAGCTAACTATGGCTACACCTTC. Protein: CSVVRANYGYTF.